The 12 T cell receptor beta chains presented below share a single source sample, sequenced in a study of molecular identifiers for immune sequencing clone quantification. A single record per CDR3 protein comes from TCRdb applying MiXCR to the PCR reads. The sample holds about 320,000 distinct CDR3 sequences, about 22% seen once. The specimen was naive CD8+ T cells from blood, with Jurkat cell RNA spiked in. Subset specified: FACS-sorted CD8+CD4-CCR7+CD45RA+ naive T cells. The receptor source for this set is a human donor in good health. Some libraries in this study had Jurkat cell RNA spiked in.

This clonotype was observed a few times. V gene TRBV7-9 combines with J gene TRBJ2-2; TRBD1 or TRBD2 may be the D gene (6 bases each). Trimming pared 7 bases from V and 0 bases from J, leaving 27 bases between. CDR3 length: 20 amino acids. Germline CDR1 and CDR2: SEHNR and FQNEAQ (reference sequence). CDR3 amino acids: CASTPGAKGPGVSNTGELFF. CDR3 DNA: TGTGCCAGCACCCCGGGGGCTAAGGGGCCCGGGGTCTCGAACACCGGGGAGCTGTTTTTT.

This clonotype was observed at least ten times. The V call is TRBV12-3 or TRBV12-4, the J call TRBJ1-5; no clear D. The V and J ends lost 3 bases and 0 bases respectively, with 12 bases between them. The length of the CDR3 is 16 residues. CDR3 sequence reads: CASSLGGFHSNQPQHF. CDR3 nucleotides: TGTGCCAGCAGTTTGGGCGGATTCCATAGCAATCAGCCCCAGCATTTT.

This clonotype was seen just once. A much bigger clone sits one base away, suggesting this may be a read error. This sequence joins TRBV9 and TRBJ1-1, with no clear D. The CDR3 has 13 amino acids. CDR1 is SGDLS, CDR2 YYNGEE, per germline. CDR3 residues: CANSAPPNTEAFF. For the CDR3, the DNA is TGTGCCAACAGCGCCCCCCCGAACACTGAAGCTTTCTTT.

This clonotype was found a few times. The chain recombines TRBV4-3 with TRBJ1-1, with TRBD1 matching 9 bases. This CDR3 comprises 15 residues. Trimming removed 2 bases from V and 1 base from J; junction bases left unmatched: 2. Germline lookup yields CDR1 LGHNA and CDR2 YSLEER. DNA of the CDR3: TGCGCCAGCAGCCAATGGACAGGGGAGAACACTGAAGCTTTCTTT. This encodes CASSQWTGENTEAFF.

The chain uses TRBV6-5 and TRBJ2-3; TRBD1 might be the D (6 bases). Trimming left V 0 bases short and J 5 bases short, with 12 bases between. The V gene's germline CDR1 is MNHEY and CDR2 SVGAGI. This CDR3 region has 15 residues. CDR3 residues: CASSYSNRAEDTQYF. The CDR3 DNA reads TGTGCCAGCAGTTACTCGAACAGGGCAGAAGATACGCAGTATTTT.

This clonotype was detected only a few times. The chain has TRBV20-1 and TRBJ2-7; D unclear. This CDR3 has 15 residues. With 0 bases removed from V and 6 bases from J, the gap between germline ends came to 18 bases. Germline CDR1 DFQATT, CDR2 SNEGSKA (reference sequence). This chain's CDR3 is CSARDSWSMTSEQYF. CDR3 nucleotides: TGCAGTGCTAGAGATTCTTGGAGTATGACCTCCGAGCAGTACTTC.

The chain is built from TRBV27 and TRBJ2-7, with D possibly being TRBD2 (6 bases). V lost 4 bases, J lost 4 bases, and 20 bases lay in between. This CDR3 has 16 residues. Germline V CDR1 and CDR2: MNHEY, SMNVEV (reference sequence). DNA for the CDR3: TGTGCCAGCAGTTCTCTCCCGGTGCGGGGCGGGTACGAGCAGTACTTC. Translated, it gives CASSSLPVRGGYEQYF.

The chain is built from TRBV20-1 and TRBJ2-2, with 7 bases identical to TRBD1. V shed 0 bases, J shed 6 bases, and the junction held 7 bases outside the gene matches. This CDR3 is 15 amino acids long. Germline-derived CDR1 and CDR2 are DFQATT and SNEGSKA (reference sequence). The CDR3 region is CSARDDRVAAGELFF. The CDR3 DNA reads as TGCAGTGCTAGAGATGACAGGGTGGCGGCCGGGGAGCTGTTTTTT.

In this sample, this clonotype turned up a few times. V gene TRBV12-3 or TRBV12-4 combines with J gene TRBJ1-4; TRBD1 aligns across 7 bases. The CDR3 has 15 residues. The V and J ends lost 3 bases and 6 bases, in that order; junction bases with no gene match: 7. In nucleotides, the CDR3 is TGTGCCAGCAGTTTTTTACAGGGGTTGGATGAAAAACTGTTTTTT. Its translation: CASSFLQGLDEKLFF.

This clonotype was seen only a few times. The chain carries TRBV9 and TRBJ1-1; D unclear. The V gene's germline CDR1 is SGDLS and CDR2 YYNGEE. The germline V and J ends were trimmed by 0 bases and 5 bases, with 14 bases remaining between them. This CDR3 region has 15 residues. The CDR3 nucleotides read TGTGCCAGCAGCGTAGCTGGCGGGATGAGGACTGAAGCTTTCTTT. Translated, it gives CASSVAGGMRTEAFF.

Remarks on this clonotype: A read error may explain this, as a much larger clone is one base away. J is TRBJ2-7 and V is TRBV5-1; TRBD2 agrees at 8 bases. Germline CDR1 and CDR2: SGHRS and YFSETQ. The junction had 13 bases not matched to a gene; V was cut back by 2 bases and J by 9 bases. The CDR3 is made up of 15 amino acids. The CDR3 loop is CASSLSRPAGAVQYF. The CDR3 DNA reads TGCGCCAGCAGCTTAAGTCGTCCAGCGGGAGCCGTGCAGTACTTC.

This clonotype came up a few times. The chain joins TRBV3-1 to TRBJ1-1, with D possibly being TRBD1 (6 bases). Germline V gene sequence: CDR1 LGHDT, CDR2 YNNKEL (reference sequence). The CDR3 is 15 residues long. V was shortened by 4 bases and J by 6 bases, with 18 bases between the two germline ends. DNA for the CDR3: TGTGCCAGCAGCCTTTCAGGGGCCCACCACGCTGAAGCTTTCTTT. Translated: CASSLSGAHHAEAFF.